The present entry profiles one TCR beta chain with its context. Only in-frame clones appear in the TCRdb table, and some are missing; sequencing was by immunoSEQ multiplex PCR. The table shows 80,000 to 100,000 clones, with around nine tenths occurring only once. V was pared by 0 bases and J by 2 bases, with 12 bases between. This CDR3 region has 15 residues. Germline V gives CDR1 GTSNPN, CDR2 SVGIG (reference sequence). This sample is drawn from a study of control samples from healthy donors and cancer patients. Sequenced sample: blood. This sequence originates from a human donor in good health. The donor label of this sample is uncertain. The chain recombines TRBV30 with TRBJ2-3; no clear D gene. In DNA, the CDR3 is TGTGCCTGGAGTGTACCCAGAGGAAACACAGATACGCAGTATTTT. Residues: CAWSVPRGNTDTQYF.